The 5 T cell receptor beta chains given below trace back to one sample, sequenced in a study of response to subunit inactivated influenza vaccine. TCRdb reanalysed the RT-PCR reads using MiXCR and keeps one entry per CDR3 protein. The repertoire holds 500,000 to 600,000 distinct CDR3 sequences, with approximately 11% as singletons. Another study also made use of these data, one on T cells expressing NK-cell markers. This second study notes: Libraries used 5'RACE template switching adding universal primer site and UMIs.

The specimen comprised PBMCs from blood, sampled on the day of vaccination. The receptors were gathered from a middle-aged man who received an inactivated influenza vaccine.

The gene calls are TRBV20-1 and TRBJ2-5; 8 nucleotides agree with TRBD1. CDR1 and CDR2 (germline): DFQATT, SNEGSKA (reference sequence). The CDR3 totals 14 residues. Trimming at V came to 2 bases and at J to 4 bases, leaving 6 bases not matched to a gene. CDR3: CSARTGTGVETQYF. Written as DNA, the CDR3 is TGCAGTGCTAGAACGGGGACAGGAGTAGAGACCCAGTACTTC.

The V call is TRBV28, the J call TRBJ2-1, with TRBD2 matching 10 bases. The CDR3 spans 16 residues. Trimming at V came to 3 bases and at J to 8 bases, leaving 10 bases not matched to a gene. Germline assignment: CDR1 MDHEN and CDR2 SYDVKM. The CDR3 spells CASSFAASGSGHEQFF. The CDR3 coding sequence is TGTGCCAGCAGTTTCGCGGCTAGCGGGAGTGGGCATGAGCAGTTCTTC.

The DNA for the CDR3 is TGCGCCAGCAGTCCTAGCGGGATGCGCACAGATACGCAGTATTTT. Protein: CASSPSGMRTDTQYF. The chain has TRBV4-3 and TRBJ2-3, with 9 nucleotides matching TRBD2. With 6 bases clipped from V and 1 base from J, the junction kept 5 bases outside the gene matches. The germline gives CDR1 LGHNA, CDR2 YSLEER. The CDR3 extends over 15 amino acids.

This clonotype was seen only a few times. The gene calls are TRBV29-1 and TRBJ2-5, with a weak D call TRBD1 (6 bases). The CDR3 is 13 amino acids. Germline CDR1 SQVTM, CDR2 ANQGSEA. V lost 7 bases, J lost 5 bases, and 17 bases lay in between. CDR3 nucleotides: TGCAGCGGCGCCACAGGGTCTGGGGAGACCCAGTACTTC. Amino acid sequence: CSGATGSGETQYF. Looking up the rest from reference TRBV29-1 and TRBJ2-5 gives the full variable domain: SAVISQKPSRDICQRGTSLTIQCQVDSQVTMMFWYRQQPGQSLTLIATANQGSEATYESGFVIDKFPISRPNLTFSTLTVSNMSPEDSSIYLCSGATGSGETQYFGPGTRLLVL.

This chain joins TRBV18 and TRBJ1-1; no clear D gene. Germline V gene data show CDR1 as KGHSH and CDR2 as LQKENI. This CDR3 is 15 amino acids long. V dropped 3 bases and J dropped 0 bases, with 11 bases sitting between them. The CDR3 nucleotides read TGTGCCAGCTCACCTCTTTCGGTGGTGAACACTGAAGCTTTCTTT. This codes for CASSPLSVVNTEAFF.